Listed below are T cell receptor beta chains from one sample, sequenced in a study of T cell repertoires in cytomegalovirus infection. TCRdb reprocessed the reads with MiXCR, giving one entry per CDR3 protein. Seen here are 300,000 or so distinct CDR3 sequences, approximately 25% observed once, and the top ten hold about an eighth. Antigen specificity for these receptors is unknown. The source material was cultured PBMCs, sampled from culture after CMV antigen stimulation. The origin of the receptors is a human donor in good health (CMV status not recorded). Some clones in this sample may be carry-over from other donors' samples. Both conserved end residues are part of each CDR3. The D gene is left open where the match is weak. Clone sizes are given selectively: once, few, many, or a class where the clone is expanded.

d_call	j_call	clone_size	v_call	cdr3_aa	cdr3_nt
.	TRBJ2-1	many	TRBV7-3	CASSPTGNSNNEQFF	TGTGCCAGCAGCCCGACTGGCAACAGTAACAATGAGCAGTTCTTC
.	TRBJ1-5	few	TRBV7-8	CASSLRAPRGNQPQHF	TGTGCCAGCAGCTTAAGGGCTCCGCGGGGCAATCAGCCCCAGCATTTT
TRBD2	TRBJ2-7	few	TRBV20-1	CRPGTSGYEQYF	TGCAGACCCGGGACTAGCGGCTACGAGCAGTACTTC
TRBD2	TRBJ2-5	few	TRBV3-1	CASSLPGSGDGETQYF	TGTGCCAGCAGCCTTCCCGGCAGCGGGGATGGAGAGACCCAGTACTTC
.	TRBJ1-4	.	TRBV19	CASSMRGYEKLFF	TGTGCCAGTAGTATGAGGGGTTATGAAAAACTGTTTTTT
.	TRBJ2-5	many	TRBV7-2	CASSPTPGGTQYF	TGTGCCAGCAGCCCGACCCCCGGCGGGACCCAGTACTTC
TRBD2	TRBJ2-7	many	TRBV4-2	CASSQETSGLTYEQYF	TGTGCCAGCAGCCAAGAGACTAGCGGATTAACCTACGAGCAGTACTTC
TRBD2	TRBJ2-3	many	TRBV10-3	CAISGLAGLTDTQYF	TGTGCCATCAGTGGACTAGCGGGGCTCACAGATACGCAGTATTTT
.	TRBJ2-7	once	TRBV29-1	CSVLTSLPYEQYF	TGCAGCGTCCTAACTAGCTTACCCTACGAGCAGTACTTC
TRBD2	TRBJ2-5	few	TRBV11-2	CASSQKLAGLAGEETQYF	TGTGCCAGCAGCCAAAAGCTAGCGGGACTAGCGGGAGAAGAGACCCAGTACTTC
.	TRBJ1-4	.	TRBV7-6	CASSPGNEKLFF	TGTGCCAGCAGCCCGGGGAATGAAAAACTGTTTTTT
TRBD1	TRBJ1-4	.	TRBV5-6	CASSIRQGVATNEKLFF	TGTGCCAGCAGCATACGACAGGGAGTTGCAACTAATGAAAAACTGTTTTTT
.	TRBJ2-2	.	TRBV27	CASSFSRGGELFF	TGTGCCAGCAGTTTTTCCCGGGGGGGGGAGCTGTTTTTT
.	TRBJ1-3	.	TRBV27	CASSRKVGAGNTIYF	TGTGCCAGCAGTCGCAAAGTGGGGGCTGGAAACACCATATATTTT
TRBD2	TRBJ2-5	.	TRBV24-1	CATEGGPIQETQYF	TGTGCCACCGAGGGAGGGCCCATCCAAGAGACCCAGTACTTC
.	TRBJ2-2	.	TRBV6-2/TRBV6-3	CASSYRATGELFF	TGTGCCAGCAGTTACCGGGCCACCGGGGAGCTGTTTTTT
TRBD1	TRBJ1-3	.	TRBV10-3	CAISESLPLLRGPSSGNTIYF	TGTGCCATCAGTGAGTCCTTACCGCTACTCAGGGGGCCTTCCTCTGGAAACACCATATATTTT
.	TRBJ1-1	.	TRBV19	CASRSMNTEAFF	TGTGCCAGTCGTAGTATGAACACTGAAGCTTTCTTT
.	TRBJ1-1	.	TRBV12-3/TRBV12-4	CASGLWQNTEAFF	TGTGCCAGCGGCCTTTGGCAGAACACTGAAGCTTTCTTT
.	TRBJ1-1	.	TRBV10-3	CAISESTAMNTEAFF	TGTGCCATCAGTGAGTCGACAGCGATGAACACTGAAGCTTTCTTT
.	TRBJ1-1	few	TRBV20-1	CSASRGRGTEAFF	TGCAGTGCTAGTCGGGGGCGGGGGACTGAAGCTTTCTTT
.	TRBJ1-4	few	TRBV12-3/TRBV12-4	CASSLWVGDNEKLFF	TGTGCCAGCAGTTTATGGGTGGGGGATAATGAAAAACTGTTTTTT
.	TRBJ1-1	many	TRBV7-2	CASSLVQTNTEAFF	TGTGCCAGCAGCTTAGTACAGACGAACACTGAAGCTTTCTTT
.	TRBJ1-5	.	TRBV19	CASSTDGLNQPQHF	TGTGCCAGTAGTACTGACGGTCTCAATCAGCCCCAGCATTTT
TRBD1	TRBJ2-3	many	TRBV19	CASVDRTDTQYF	TGTGCCAGTGTGGACAGGACAGATACGCAGTATTTT
.	TRBJ2-2	.	TRBV12-5	CASGLVAGDRDKYTGELFF	TGTGCTAGTGGTTTGGTAGCGGGGGACAGGGACAAGTACACCGGGGAGCTGTTTTTT
.	TRBJ2-1	few	TRBV7-9	CASSLAADEQFF	TGTGCCAGCAGCTTAGCTGCTGATGAGCAGTTCTTC